This passage covers 21 T cell receptor beta chains from one sample sequenced in a study of T cells in Graves' hyperthyroidism and ophthalmopathy. The investigators amplified TCR beta CDR3 regions from RNA transcripts. Researchers ran a first-round RT-PCR on the TCR CDR3 using the HTBI primer set. Via MiXCR, TCRdb re-called the multiplex PCR reads, giving one row per CDR3 protein. The table includes approximately 740,000 distinct CDR3 sequences, about 15% detected once. The specimen sequenced was blood. These receptors were obtained from a woman younger than 35 with Graves' hyperthyroidism.

The chain joins TRBV19 to TRBJ2-7; 8 bases fit TRBD2. CDR3 length equals 17 residues. V trimming: 5 bases; J trimming: 5 bases; junction bases outside the gene matches: 17. Per the germline V gene, CDR1 is LNHDA and CDR2 is SQIVND (reference sequence). The CDR3 loop reads CASSPRRVSGSVNEQYF. The CDR3 nucleotides are TGTGCCAGTAGTCCTAGGCGGGTCAGCGGGAGCGTCAACGAGCAGTACTTC.

This clonotype was picked up many times. This rearrangement joins TRBV20-1 to TRBJ2-4, with D perhaps matching TRBD1 (5 bases). The CDR3 is made up of 15 amino acids. CDR1 DFQATT and CDR2 SNEGSKA come from the germline V gene (reference sequence). V was trimmed by 0 bases and J by 6 bases, leaving 15 bases between them. The CDR3 sequence: CSARDRVGQGNIQYF. CDR3 coding DNA: TGCAGTGCTAGAGATAGGGTGGGGCAGGGAAACATTCAGTACTTC.

This clonotype turned up a few times. This chain connects TRBV7-8 to TRBJ2-1; possibly TRBD1 for D (6 bases). CDR1 and CDR2 from the germline V gene are SGHVS and FQNEAQ. Trimming removed 0 bases from V and 6 bases from J, with 15 bases in between. The CDR3 is 16 amino acids. In DNA form, the CDR3 reads TGTGCCAGCAGCTTAGCGAACAGGGTTCGGGGCAATGAGCAGTTCTTC. The encoded protein is CASSLANRVRGNEQFF.

This clonotype turned up a few times. The rearrangement uses TRBV7-2 and TRBJ1-1; 9 nucleotides agree with TRBD1. CDR1 and CDR2 (germline): SGHTA, FQGNSA. This CDR3 has 14 residues. The V and J ends lost 1 base and 11 bases, in that order; junction bases with no gene match: 8. The CDR3 DNA reads as TGTGCCAGCAGCTTAGGATTCGGGACAGGGATGGCTTTCTTT. Translated: CASSLGFGTGMAFF.

The V and J genes are TRBV6-1 and TRBJ2-2; maybe TRBD2 (6 bases). The V end was cut by 6 bases, the J end by 3 bases, with 20 bases between. Germline loops: CDR1 MNHNS, CDR2 SASEGT. The CDR3 loop spans 17 amino acids. The CDR3 DNA is TGTGCCAGCAGCTCAAGCGTCCTGGCGGGATACACCGGGGAGCTGTTTTTT. Translation gives CASSSSVLAGYTGELFF.

This clonotype was seen ten or more times. The chain is built from TRBV6-1 and TRBJ2-5; the match to TRBD1 covers 8 bases. V trimming: 6 bases; J trimming: 5 bases; junction bases outside the gene matches: 11. The CDR3 has 15 residues. CDR1 MNHNS and CDR2 SASEGT come from the germline V gene. DNA of the CDR3: TGTGCCAGCAGCCTGGGACAGGTGTCAGCCGAGACCCAGTACTTC. Its translation: CASSLGQVSAETQYF.

About this clonotype itself: The missing conserved phenylalanine or tryptophan at the end of this CDR3 makes a read error likely. This chain joins TRBV5-1 and TRBJ1-1; D gene unclear. In germline, CDR1 is SGHRS, CDR2 YFSETQ. This CDR3 has 13 amino acids. The V end was cut by 5 bases, the J end by 3 bases, with 11 bases between. The CDR3 region is CASRAALDTEAFL. The CDR3 DNA reads TGCGCCAGCAGGGCGGCCTTGGACACTGAAGCTTTCCTT.

This clonotype has more than one count but fewer than ten. V usage is TRBV10-3 and J usage is TRBJ2-3; no definite D call. Trimming took 0 bases from V and 2 from J, leaving 9 bases between them. Germline V CDR1 and CDR2: ENHRY, SYGVKD. The CDR3 contains 15 residues. The CDR3 nucleotides are TGTGCCATCAGTGAGTCGTATGGGGACACAGATACGCAGTATTTT. Translated, it gives CAISESYGDTDTQYF.

This clonotype was seen many times. The chain combines TRBV6-2 or TRBV6-3 with TRBJ1-1, with a possible D match to TRBD1 (5 bases). The CDR3 extends over 13 amino acids. V gave up 5 bases and J gave up 4 bases, with 11 bases separating them. In germline, CDR1 is MNHEY, CDR2 SVGEGT. In DNA form, the CDR3 reads TGTGCCAGCAGTAGGGACTGGGGCACTGAAGCTTTCTTT. The encoded protein is CASSRDWGTEAFF.

This clonotype was seen at least ten times. The CDR3: CASSLVPGGGKYEQYF. The DNA of the CDR3 is TGTGCCAGCAGTTTAGTCCCAGGGGGCGGTAAATACGAGCAGTACTTC. This sequence joins TRBV27 and TRBJ2-7; 8 nucleotides align to TRBD1. CDR1 is MNHEY and CDR2 is SMNVEV in the germline V gene (reference sequence). CDR3 size: 16 residues. V lost 2 bases to trimming and J lost 4 bases; unmatched junction nucleotides: 10.

The chain recombines TRBV9 with TRBJ1-2, with no clear D. The CDR3 is 12 residues long. V dropped 4 bases and J dropped 8 bases, with 12 bases sitting between them. CDR1 is SGDLS and CDR2 is YYNGEE in the germline V gene. CDR3 sequence (DNA): TGTGCCAGCAGCTCGAGATCCCAGGGCTACACCTTC. Its translation is CASSSRSQGYTF.

This clonotype was recorded a few times. The chain couples TRBV12-3 or TRBV12-4 to TRBJ2-5; D is possibly TRBD2 (5 bases). The V gene lost 3 bases and the J gene lost 3 bases, with 8 bases spanning the gap. The CDR3 is 13 amino acids. For the CDR3, the DNA is TGTGCCAGCAGTTTCGCGGGCAAAGAGACCCAGTACTTC. Its protein product is CASSFAGKETQYF.

Many counts were recorded for this clonotype. The gene calls are TRBV30 and TRBJ1-1; D gene unclear. Per the germline V gene, CDR1 is GTSNPN and CDR2 is SVGIG (reference sequence). V lost 3 bases and J lost 2, with 19 bases in between. The CDR3 runs 16 residues. As DNA, the CDR3 is TGTGCCTGGAGGATGACCTTATACCTGACAAACACTGAAGCTTTCTTT. Its protein product is CAWRMTLYLTNTEAFF.

The gene calls are TRBV27 and TRBJ1-1; D is ambiguous. Trimming left V 10 bases short and J 6 bases short, with 30 bases between. CDR3 length: 17 amino acids. Germline V lookup: CDR1 MNHEY, CDR2 SMNVEV (reference sequence). CDR3: CAKTDDRIRIVGSEAFF. The CDR3 DNA is TGTGCCAAAACGGACGACCGGATCCGGATCGTGGGTTCTGAAGCTTTCTTT.

This clonotype was seen at least ten times. The chain recombines TRBV11-2 with TRBJ2-7; perhaps TRBD1 as D (6 bases). V was shortened by 6 bases and J by 0 bases, with 21 bases between the two germline ends. From germline, CDR1 is SGHAT and CDR2 FQNNGV. The CDR3 spans 17 residues. The CDR3 sequence is CASRPWGQPYLSYEQYF. CDR3 nucleotide sequence: TGTGCCAGCAGACCCTGGGGGCAGCCTTATCTCTCCTACGAGCAGTACTTC.

This sequence joins TRBV4-3 and TRBJ1-1, with 7 bases that match TRBD1. CDR1 is LGHNA and CDR2 is YSLEER in the germline V gene. V trimming: 0 bases; J trimming: 3 bases; junction bases outside the gene matches: 4. This CDR3 is 15 amino acids long. DNA for the CDR3: TGCGCCAGCAGCCAAGAGGAGGGGGCGGACACTGAAGCTTTCTTT. It encodes CASSQEEGADTEAFF.

This clonotype was counted a few times. The chain joins TRBV12-5 to TRBJ1-5; 7 bases are shared with TRBD1. The CDR3 length is 15 residues. The V gene end was trimmed by 6 bases and the J gene end by 4 bases; junction bases not matched to a gene: 9. CDR1 LGHNT and CDR2 FRNRAP come from the germline V gene. CDR3 amino acids: CASGLRDSSNQPQHF. CDR3 nucleotides: TGTGCTAGTGGCTTACGGGACAGCTCAAATCAGCCCCAGCATTTT.

This clonotype was recorded at least ten times. This chain uses TRBV20-1 with TRBJ2-1, with TRBD2 matching over 7 bases. V dropped 2 bases and J dropped 7; count of bases not matched to a gene: 11. CDR3 length equals 15 residues. CDR1 and CDR2 (germline): DFQATT, SNEGSKA (reference sequence). The CDR3 spells CSARFGGGPSNEQFF. CDR3 bases: TGCAGTGCTAGATTTGGGGGAGGGCCTTCGAATGAGCAGTTCTTC.

This clonotype showed up many times. The chain combines TRBV7-2 with TRBJ1-6, with D possibly matching TRBD1 (5 bases). Trimming removed 1 base from V and 7 bases from J, with 23 bases in between. Germline V CDR1 and CDR2: SGHTA, FQGNSA. This CDR3 is 19 amino acids long. The CDR3 loop is CASSLGVSARVVVNSPLHF. Written as DNA, the CDR3 is TGTGCCAGCAGCTTAGGGGTTTCGGCCAGGGTCGTAGTCAATTCACCCCTCCACTTT.

This clonotype appeared a few times. V gene TRBV4-1 combines with J gene TRBJ1-1, with D possibly TRBD1 on 6 matching bases. The V end was cut by 3 bases, the J end by 0 bases, with 17 bases between. Germline assignment: CDR1 MGHRA and CDR2 YSYEKL. The CDR3 totals 17 residues. CDR3 sequence reads: CASSQGYRGGMNTEAFF. The DNA for the CDR3 is TGCGCCAGCAGCCAGGGCTATAGGGGGGGCATGAACACTGAAGCTTTCTTT.

This clonotype came up many times. This chain uses TRBV27 with TRBJ2-7, with TRBD2 as a possible D gene (6 bases). The CDR3 sequence is 14 residues long. With 0 bases removed from V and 4 bases from J, the gap between germline ends came to 10 bases. Germline loops: CDR1 MNHEY, CDR2 SMNVEV (reference sequence). CDR3 DNA: TGTGCCAGCAGTTTATCGGGACTGACGTACGAGCAGTACTTC. Translation gives CASSLSGLTYEQYF.